This T cell receptor beta chain is drawn from a study of memory CD4+ T cells and cytomegalovirus serostatus. The wider study: Of the healthy Belgian adults, 9 or 10 were CMV seropositive and about two dozen seronegative.

Single viable CD3+CD4+CD8-CD45RO+ cells were sorted as the memory CD4+ T cells. V was shortened by 10 bases and J by 2 bases, with 18 bases between the two germline ends. The CDR3 is made up of 16 amino acids. The germline V gene encodes CDR1 SEHNR and CDR2 FQNEAQ (reference sequence). Authors' data handling: Out-of-frame sequences were removed, leaving 2 million to 2.5 million distinct TCRbeta sequences. The assay was immunoSEQ multiplex PCR, and TCRdb's table has in-frame clones only and misses some. V, J and clone size are those of that table, while D and trimming were read from the DNA. The sample contains tens of thousands of clones, about 80% of which appear only once.

The chain uses TRBV7-9 and TRBJ2-6, with a weak D call TRBD1 (6 bases). The TCR was taken from an adult in good health and CMV-seronegative. Sequencing input: memory CD4+ T cells from blood. The CDR3 DNA sequence: TGTGCCATCCTCCTTATCAACAGGGCTGGGGCCAACGTCCTGACTTTC. It is translated as CAILLINRAGANVLTF. The complete variable domain, with remaining parts taken from reference TRBV7-9 and TRBJ2-6, reads DTGVSQNPRHKITKRGQNVTFRCDPISEHNRLYWYRQTLGQGPEFLTYFQNEAQLEKSRLLSDRFSAERPKGSFSTLEIQRTEQGDSAMYLCAILLINRAGANVLTFGAGSRLTVL.